This T cell receptor (beta chain) was sequenced for a study of low-dose radiotherapy and immunotherapy resistance in tumors. Across the study: On cycle 1 day 1, patients started four cycles of oral aspirin 300 mg daily.

Time point in this sample: after trial treatment. Treatment denoted: LDRT plus nivolumab, ipilimumab, low-dose cyclophosphamide and aspirin (RACIN trial). The therapy administered to donors comprised nivolumab, ipilimumab, aspirin, low-dose cyclophosphamide and low-dose radiotherapy. Covering alpha and beta chains, TRAV- and TRBV-specific primers were used for the first-strand cDNA. TCRs were amplified for around 20 PCR cycles with a constant-region primer and V-primer adapter. Each CDR3 protein gets one entry after TCRdb re-called the reads with MiXCR. The table lists tens of thousands of distinct CDR3 sequences, less than 25% of them singletons. Trimming removed 2 bases from V and 3 bases from J; junction bases left unmatched: 5. Germline loops: CDR1 SGHRS, CDR2 YFSETQ. The CDR3 loop spans 15 amino acids. This clonotype was counted ten times or more.

The sample was PBMCs, taken after low-dose radiotherapy plus immunotherapy. The V gene is TRBV5-1, the J gene TRBJ2-7; TRBD1 matches 10 bases. This sequence was found in a female donor with ovarian cancer. CDR3 amino acids: CASSFATGGFYEQYF. The CDR3 coding sequence is TGCGCCAGCAGCTTTGCGACAGGGGGCTTCTACGAGCAGTACTTC.